These T cell receptor beta chains were read from a single sample in a study of T cells in localized non-small cell lung cancer. The assay was immunoSEQ multiplex PCR, and TCRdb's table has in-frame clones only and misses some. This sample has 24,000 or so clones, with 80% to 90% found just once. Sample: peripheral blood, taken before any cancer treatment. These receptors were taken from a female donor over 55 with stage I lung adenocarcinoma. The conserved cysteine and the conserved F or W are not part of the CDR3 here.

CDR3: ASSLVQGNGYEQY; J: TRBJ2-7; length: 13; V: TRBV5-1
CDR3: AWSHLLRRGETQY; J: TRBJ2-5; length: 13; V: TRBV30
CDR3: ASSLASDREGMGGYT; J: TRBJ1-2; length: 15; V: TRBV5-5
CDR3: AWSVVQDHQPQH; J: TRBJ1-5; length: 12; V: TRBV30
CDR3: ASSLDSANNNEQF; J: TRBJ2-1; length: 13; V: TRBV11-2
CDR3: AWSVGTVSGNTIY; J: TRBJ1-3; length: 13; V: TRBV30
CDR3: ASSLFEGNSPLH; J: TRBJ1-6; length: 12; V: TRBV7-8
CDR3: ASSDGVAGGTYEQY; J: TRBJ2-7; length: 14; V: TRBV10-2
CDR3: ASSLEWGTRITEAF; J: TRBJ1-1; length: 14; V: TRBV5-5
CDR3: AWSVIGKGPTEAF; J: TRBJ1-1; length: 13; V: TRBV30
CDR3: AILPRGNYGYT; J: TRBJ1-2; length: 11; V: TRBV6-1
CDR3: AWSYDDRTFSDTQY; J: TRBJ2-3; length: 14; V: TRBV30
CDR3: ASSSDRVSDTQY; J: TRBJ2-3; length: 12; V: TRBV7-7
CDR3: ASSYYRGALTDTQY; J: TRBJ2-3; length: 14; V: TRBV6-5
CDR3: ASSWNSYEQY; J: TRBJ2-7; length: 10; V: TRBV5-1
CDR3: ASSPDLQGYFSYEQY; J: TRBJ2-7; length: 15; V: TRBV5-4
CDR3: ASSVFRGFRNQPQH; J: TRBJ1-5; length: 14; V: TRBV2
CDR3: ASSLGGAPQGTQY; J: TRBJ2-3; length: 13; V: TRBV5-1
CDR3: ASIPNSLGGNNGELF; J: TRBJ2-2; length: 15; V: TRBV19
CDR3: ARLTVEAF; J: TRBJ1-1; length: 8; V: TRBV7-3
CDR3: ASSQGAEAF; J: TRBJ1-1; length: 9; V: TRBV7-3
CDR3: ASSSGDRGYT; J: TRBJ1-2; length: 10; V: TRBV5-6
CDR3: ASSSGGSYTEAF; J: TRBJ1-1; length: 12; V: TRBV7-9
CDR3: ASSFLSPTGGFNEKLF; J: TRBJ1-4; length: 16; V: TRBV27
CDR3: ASKSGQNTGELF; J: TRBJ2-2; length: 12; V: TRBV10-1
CDR3: ASSPGTGGGTDTQY; J: TRBJ2-3; length: 14; V: TRBV5-1
CDR3: AWSVGRLGDTEAF; J: TRBJ1-1; length: 13; V: TRBV30
CDR3: ASSQDLSRYSNQPQH; J: TRBJ1-5; length: 15; V: TRBV4-2
CDR3: ASSYLGSGAQETQY; J: TRBJ2-5; length: 14; V: TRBV6-5
CDR3: SVVPTGARAEQY; J: TRBJ2-7; length: 12; V: TRBV29-1
CDR3: ASSSFRTNYGYT; J: TRBJ1-2; length: 12; V: TRBV11-2
CDR3: AWSGYGGTNEKLF; J: TRBJ1-4; length: 13; V: TRBV30
CDR3: ASSRERNEQF; J: TRBJ2-1; length: 10; V: TRBV6-1
CDR3: ASSIKGTGAEAF; J: TRBJ1-1; length: 12; V: TRBV19
CDR3: ASSLVGGGYQPQH; J: TRBJ1-5; length: 13; V: TRBV5-8
CDR3: ASSQRGAQGYNEQF; J: TRBJ2-1; length: 14; V: TRBV4-2
CDR3: SVEGGLNTEAF; J: TRBJ1-1; length: 11; V: TRBV29-1
CDR3: AWSFPPTLKAF; J: TRBJ1-1; length: 11; V: TRBV30
CDR3: ASSPGPASTEAF; J: TRBJ1-1; length: 12; V: TRBV7-2
CDR3: ASSFAGDGEQY; J: TRBJ2-7; length: 11; V: TRBV12-1
CDR3: ASSSQAWGEKLF; J: TRBJ1-4; length: 12; V: TRBV11-2
CDR3: ATSREGLAGYNEQF; J: TRBJ2-1; length: 14; V: TRBV15
CDR3: ASSFPTGPNYGYT; J: TRBJ1-2; length: 13; V: TRBV5-1
CDR3: ASSDPGLLGDGYT; J: TRBJ1-2; length: 13; V: TRBV2
CDR3: ASTGDEQY; J: TRBJ2-7; length: 8; V: TRBV5-1
CDR3: ASSPTGGNSYEQY; J: TRBJ2-7; length: 13; V: TRBV7-9
CDR3: ATSAGGDRSNQPQH; J: TRBJ1-5; length: 14; V: TRBV19